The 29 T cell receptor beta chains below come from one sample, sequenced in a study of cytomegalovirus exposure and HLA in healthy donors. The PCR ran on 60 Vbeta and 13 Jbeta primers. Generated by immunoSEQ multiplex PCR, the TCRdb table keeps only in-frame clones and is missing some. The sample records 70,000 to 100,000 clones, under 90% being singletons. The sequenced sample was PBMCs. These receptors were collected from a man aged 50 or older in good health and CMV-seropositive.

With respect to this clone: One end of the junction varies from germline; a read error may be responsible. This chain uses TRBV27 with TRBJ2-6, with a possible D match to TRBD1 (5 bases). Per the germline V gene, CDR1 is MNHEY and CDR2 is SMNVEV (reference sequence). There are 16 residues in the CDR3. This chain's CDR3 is CASSASVGTGANGLTF. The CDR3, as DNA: TGTGCCAGCAGTGCCTCGGTTGGAACTGGGGCCAACGGCCTGACTTTC.

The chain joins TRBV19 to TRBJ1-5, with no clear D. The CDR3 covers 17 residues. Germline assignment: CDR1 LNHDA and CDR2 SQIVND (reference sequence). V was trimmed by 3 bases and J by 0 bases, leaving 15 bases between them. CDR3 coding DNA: TGTGCCAGTAGTATGGAACTAGACACTTATAGCAATCAGCCCCAGCATTTT. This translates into CASSMELDTYSNQPQHF. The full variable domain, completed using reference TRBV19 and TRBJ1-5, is DGGITQSPKYLFRKEGQNVTLSCEQNLNHDAMYWYRQDPGQGLRLIYYSQIVNDFQKGDIAEGYSVSREKKESFPLTVTSAQKNPTAFYLCASSMELDTYSNQPQHFGDGTRLSIL.

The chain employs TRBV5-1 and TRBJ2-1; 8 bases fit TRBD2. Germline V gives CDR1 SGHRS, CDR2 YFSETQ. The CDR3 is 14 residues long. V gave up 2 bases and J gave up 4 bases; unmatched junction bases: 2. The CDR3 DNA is TGCGCCAGCAGCTTAGCGGGGGAATACAATGAGCAGTTCTTC. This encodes CASSLAGEYNEQFF.

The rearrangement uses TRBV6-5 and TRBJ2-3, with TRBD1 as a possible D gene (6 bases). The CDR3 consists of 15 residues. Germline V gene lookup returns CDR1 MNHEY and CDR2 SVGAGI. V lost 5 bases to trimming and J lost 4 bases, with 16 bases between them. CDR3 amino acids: CASSPRGPPPDTQYF. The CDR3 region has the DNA TGTGCCAGCAGTCCCAGGGGTCCCCCCCCAGATACGCAGTATTTT.

Here the CDR3 DNA reads TGTGCCAGCAGAGGGACAGTTACTTTCTACGAGCAGTACTTC. This gives the protein CASRGTVTFYEQYF. The rearrangement links TRBV27 to TRBJ2-7; 7 nucleotides match TRBD1. The CDR3 totals 14 residues. Per the germline V gene, CDR1 is MNHEY and CDR2 is SMNVEV (reference sequence). J gave up 3 bases and V 6 bases, and 8 bases lay outside the gene matches.

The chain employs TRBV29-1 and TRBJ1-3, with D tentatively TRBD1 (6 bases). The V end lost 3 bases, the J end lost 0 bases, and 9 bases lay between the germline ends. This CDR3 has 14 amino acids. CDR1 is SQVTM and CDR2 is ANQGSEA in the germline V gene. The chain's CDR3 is CSVETGTSGNTIYF. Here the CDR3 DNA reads TGCAGCGTTGAGACAGGTACCTCTGGAAACACCATATATTTT.

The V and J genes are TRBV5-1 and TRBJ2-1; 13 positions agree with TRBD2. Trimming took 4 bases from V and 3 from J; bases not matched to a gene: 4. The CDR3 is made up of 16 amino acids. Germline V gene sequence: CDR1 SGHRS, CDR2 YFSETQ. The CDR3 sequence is CASSPGLAGHYNEQFF. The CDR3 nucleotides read TGCGCCAGCAGCCCGGGACTAGCGGGGCACTACAATGAGCAGTTCTTC.

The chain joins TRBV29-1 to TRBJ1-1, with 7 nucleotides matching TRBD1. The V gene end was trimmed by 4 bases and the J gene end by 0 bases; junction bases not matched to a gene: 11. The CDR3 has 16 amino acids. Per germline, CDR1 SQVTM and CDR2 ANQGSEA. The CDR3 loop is CSVGGSRQGMNTEAFF. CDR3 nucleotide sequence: TGCAGCGTTGGGGGGAGCCGACAGGGTATGAACACTGAAGCTTTCTTT.

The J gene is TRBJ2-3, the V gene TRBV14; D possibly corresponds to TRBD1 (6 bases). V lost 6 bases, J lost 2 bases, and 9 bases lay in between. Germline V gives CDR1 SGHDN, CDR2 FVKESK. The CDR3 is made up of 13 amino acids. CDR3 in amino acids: CASSYRDTDTQYF. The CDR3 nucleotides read TGTGCCAGCAGTTACAGGGACACAGATACGCAGTATTTT.

The CDR3 sequence is CASSFLAGDANEQFF. The CDR3 nucleotides are TGCGCCAGCAGCTTCCTGGCGGGAGATGCGAATGAGCAGTTCTTC. The chain links TRBV5-1 to TRBJ2-1, with 7 nucleotides matching TRBD2. The V and J ends lost 2 bases and 7 bases, in that order; junction bases with no gene match: 9. Germline CDR1 is SGHRS and CDR2 is YFSETQ. CDR3 length: 15 residues.

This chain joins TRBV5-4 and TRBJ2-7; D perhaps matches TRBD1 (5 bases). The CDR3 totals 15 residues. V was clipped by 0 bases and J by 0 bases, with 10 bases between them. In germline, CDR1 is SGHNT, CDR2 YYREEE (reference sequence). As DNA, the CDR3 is TGTGCCAGCAGCTTGGGTGGGGCACTCTCCTACGAGCAGTACTTC. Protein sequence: CASSLGGALSYEQYF.

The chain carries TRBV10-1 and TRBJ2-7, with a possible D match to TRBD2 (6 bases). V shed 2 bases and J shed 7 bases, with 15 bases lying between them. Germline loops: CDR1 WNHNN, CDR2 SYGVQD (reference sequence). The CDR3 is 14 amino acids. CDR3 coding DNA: TGCGCCAGCAGTGAGCGGCGGGGAAAGGTTGAGCAGTACTTC. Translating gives CASSERRGKVEQYF.

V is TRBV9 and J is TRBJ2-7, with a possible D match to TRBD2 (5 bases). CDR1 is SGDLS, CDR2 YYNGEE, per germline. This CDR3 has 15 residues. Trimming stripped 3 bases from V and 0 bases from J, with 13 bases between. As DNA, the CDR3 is TGTGCCAGCAGCGGCCGTGAGGGCCCCTCCTACGAGCAGTACTTC. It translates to CASSGREGPSYEQYF.

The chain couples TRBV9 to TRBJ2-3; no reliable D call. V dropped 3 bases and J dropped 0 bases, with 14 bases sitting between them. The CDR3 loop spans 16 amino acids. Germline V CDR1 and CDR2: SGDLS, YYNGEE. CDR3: CASSERHQLSTDTQYF. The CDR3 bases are TGTGCCAGCAGCGAGAGACACCAACTTAGCACAGATACGCAGTATTTT.

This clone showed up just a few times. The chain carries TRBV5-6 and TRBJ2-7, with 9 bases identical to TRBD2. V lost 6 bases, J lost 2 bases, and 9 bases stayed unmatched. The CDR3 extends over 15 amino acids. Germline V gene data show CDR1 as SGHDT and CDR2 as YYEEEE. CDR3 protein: CASTLIAGEPYEQYF. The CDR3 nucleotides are TGTGCCAGCACCCTGATAGCGGGAGAACCCTACGAGCAGTACTTC.

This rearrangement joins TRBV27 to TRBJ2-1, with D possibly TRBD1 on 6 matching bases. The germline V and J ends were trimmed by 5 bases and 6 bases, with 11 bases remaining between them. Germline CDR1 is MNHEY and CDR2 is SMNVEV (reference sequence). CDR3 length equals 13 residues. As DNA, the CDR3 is TGTGCCAGCAGTCCACCCAGGGGCAATGAGCAGTTCTTC. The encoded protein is CASSPPRGNEQFF.

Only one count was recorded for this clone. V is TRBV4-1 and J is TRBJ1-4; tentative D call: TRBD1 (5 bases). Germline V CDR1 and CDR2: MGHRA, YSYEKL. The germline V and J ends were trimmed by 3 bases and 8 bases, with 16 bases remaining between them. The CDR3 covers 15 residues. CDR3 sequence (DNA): TGCGCCAGCAGCCAGACGGGGGGTGTTTGGGAAAAACTGTTTTTT. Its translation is CASSQTGGVWEKLFF.

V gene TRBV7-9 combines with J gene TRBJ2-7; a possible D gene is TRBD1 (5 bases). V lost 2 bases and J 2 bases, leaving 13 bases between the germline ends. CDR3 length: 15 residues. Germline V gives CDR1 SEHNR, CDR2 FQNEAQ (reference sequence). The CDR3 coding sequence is TGTGCCAGCAGCTTACTTCTGGACAACCCCTACGAGCAGTACTTC. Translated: CASSLLLDNPYEQYF.

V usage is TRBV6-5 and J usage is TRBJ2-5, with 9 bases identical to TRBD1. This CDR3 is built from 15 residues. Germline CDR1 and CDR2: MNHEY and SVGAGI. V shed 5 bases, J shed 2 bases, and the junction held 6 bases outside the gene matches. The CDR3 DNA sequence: TGTGCCAGCAGTGCCCCCGGGACAGGGCAAGAGACCCAGTACTTC. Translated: CASSAPGTGQETQYF.

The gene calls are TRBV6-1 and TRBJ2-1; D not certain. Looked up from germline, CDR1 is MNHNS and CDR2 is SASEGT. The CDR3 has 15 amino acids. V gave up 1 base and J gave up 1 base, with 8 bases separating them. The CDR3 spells CASSEGTASYNEQFF. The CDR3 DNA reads TGTGCCAGCAGTGAAGGAACAGCTTCCTACAATGAGCAGTTCTTC.

The CDR3 sequence: CASSPSRQGGSPLHF. The DNA of the CDR3 is TGTGCCAGCAGTCCAAGTCGGCAGGGGGGTTCACCCCTCCACTTT. The V and J genes are TRBV25-1 and TRBJ1-6; 7 bases are shared with TRBD1. The CDR3 contains 15 residues. The germline gives CDR1 MGHDK, CDR2 SYGVNS. Trimming removed 5 bases from V and 9 bases from J; junction bases left unmatched: 10.

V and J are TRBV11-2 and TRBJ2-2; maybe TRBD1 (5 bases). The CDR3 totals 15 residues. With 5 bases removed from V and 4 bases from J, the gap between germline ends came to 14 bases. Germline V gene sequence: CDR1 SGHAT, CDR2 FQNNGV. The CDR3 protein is CASSPRDIGTGELFF. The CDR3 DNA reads TGTGCCAGCAGCCCCAGGGATATAGGCACCGGGGAGCTGTTTTTT.

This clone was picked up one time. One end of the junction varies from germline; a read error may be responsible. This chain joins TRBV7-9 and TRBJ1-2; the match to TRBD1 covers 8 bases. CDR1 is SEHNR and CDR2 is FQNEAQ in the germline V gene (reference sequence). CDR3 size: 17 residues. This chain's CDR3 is CSSSPWTGTNSNYGYTF. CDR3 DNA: TGTTCCAGCAGCCCCTGGACAGGGACCAACTCCAACTATGGCTACACCTTC.

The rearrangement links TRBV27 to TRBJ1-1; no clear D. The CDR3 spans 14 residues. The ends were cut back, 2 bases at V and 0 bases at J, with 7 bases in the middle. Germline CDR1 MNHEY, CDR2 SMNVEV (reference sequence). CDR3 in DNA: TGTGCCAGCAGTTTACCGGGATTGAACACTGAAGCTTTCTTT. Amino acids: CASSLPGLNTEAFF.

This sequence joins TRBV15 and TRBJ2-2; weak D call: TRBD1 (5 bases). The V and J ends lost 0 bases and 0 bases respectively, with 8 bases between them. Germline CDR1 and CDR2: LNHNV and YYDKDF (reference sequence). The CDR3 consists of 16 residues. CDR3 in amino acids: CATSRDLGANTGELFF. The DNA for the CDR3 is TGTGCCACCAGCAGAGATCTAGGGGCGAACACCGGGGAGCTGTTTTTT.

The CDR3 region is CAWKPPPGVGSPLHF. As DNA, the CDR3 is TGTGCCTGGAAGCCTCCCCCAGGGGTCGGGTCACCCCTCCACTTT. The chain links TRBV30 to TRBJ1-6, with a tentative D call TRBD1 (6 bases). Trimming stripped 4 bases from V and 10 bases from J, with 20 bases between. CDR1 GTSNPN and CDR2 SVGIG come from the germline V gene (reference sequence). The CDR3 is 15 residues long.

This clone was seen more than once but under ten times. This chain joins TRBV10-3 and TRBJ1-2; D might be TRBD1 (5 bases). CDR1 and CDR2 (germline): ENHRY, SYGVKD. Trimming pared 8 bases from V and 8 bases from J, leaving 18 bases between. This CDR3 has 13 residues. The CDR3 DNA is TGTGCCATCGGGGCCACGACGTCCGACGGCTACACCTTC. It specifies CAIGATTSDGYTF.

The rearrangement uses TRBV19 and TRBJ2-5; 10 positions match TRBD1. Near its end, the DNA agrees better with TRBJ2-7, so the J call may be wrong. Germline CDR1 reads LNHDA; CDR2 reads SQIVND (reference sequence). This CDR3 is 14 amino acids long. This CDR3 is CASRTTGGVYEQYF. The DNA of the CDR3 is TGTGCCAGTAGGACGACAGGGGGCGTCTACGAGCAGTACTTC.

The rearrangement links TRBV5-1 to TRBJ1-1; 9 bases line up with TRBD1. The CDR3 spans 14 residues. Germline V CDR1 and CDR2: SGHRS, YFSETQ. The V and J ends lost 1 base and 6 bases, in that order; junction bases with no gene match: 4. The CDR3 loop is CASSLQGTGPEAFF. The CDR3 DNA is TGCGCCAGCAGCTTGCAGGGGACAGGGCCTGAAGCTTTCTTT.